This T cell receptor beta chain comes out of a study of CD8+CD57+ T cells in acquired aplastic anemia. At the level of the study: Sorted CD4+ plus CD8+ cells gave DNA averaging about 3 ug. Sequencing produced an average of around 10 million reads per healthy donor for CD4+ cells. Study results and limitations: Found in both controls and patients were around 29 CD8+ CDR3 sequences. Patients and healthy controls showed no significant CD8+ Simpson's diversity difference.

In regard to this clonotype: As yet, its antigen is unknown. A much larger clonotype is one base distant, so this may be a read error.

Genomic DNA served as template for TCR beta VDJ and CDR3 profiling. TCRdb ran MiXCR on the reads and lists one entry per CDR3 protein. The sample holds fewer than 200,000 distinct CDR3 sequences; approximately 40% are singletons and the top ten take 1.1%. V gave up 1 base and J gave up 4 bases, with 7 bases separating them. Per germline, CDR1 SEHNR and CDR2 FQNEAQ (reference sequence). This CDR3 spans 13 amino acids. This clonotype was obtained from a human donor in good health. Sequences were obtained from sorted CD4+, CD8+, or CD8+CD57+ T cells (not recorded which) from PBMCs. The J gene is TRBJ1-1, the V gene TRBV7-9; D gene uncertain. CDR3 sequence: CASSLGLATEAFF. In DNA form, the CDR3 reads TGTGCCAGCAGCTTAGGGCTGGCCACTGAAGCTTTCTTT.